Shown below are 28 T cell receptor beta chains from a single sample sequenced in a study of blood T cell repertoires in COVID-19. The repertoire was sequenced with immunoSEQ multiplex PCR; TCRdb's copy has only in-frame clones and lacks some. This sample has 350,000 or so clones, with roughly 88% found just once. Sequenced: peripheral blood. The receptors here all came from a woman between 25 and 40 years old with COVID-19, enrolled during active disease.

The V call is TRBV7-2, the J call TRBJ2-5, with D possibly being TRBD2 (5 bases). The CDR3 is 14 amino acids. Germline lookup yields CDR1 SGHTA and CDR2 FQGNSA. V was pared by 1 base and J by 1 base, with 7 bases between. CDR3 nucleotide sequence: TGTGCCAGCAGCTTAGGCGGGCCCCAAGAGACCCAGTACTTC. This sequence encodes CASSLGGPQETQYF.

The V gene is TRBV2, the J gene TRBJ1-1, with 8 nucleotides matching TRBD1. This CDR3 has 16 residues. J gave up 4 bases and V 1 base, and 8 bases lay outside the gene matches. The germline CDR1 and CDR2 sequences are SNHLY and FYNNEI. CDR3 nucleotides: TGTGCCAGCAGTGAAGTGGGGACAGGTTCGAGCACTGAAGCTTTCTTT. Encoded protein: CASSEVGTGSSTEAFF.

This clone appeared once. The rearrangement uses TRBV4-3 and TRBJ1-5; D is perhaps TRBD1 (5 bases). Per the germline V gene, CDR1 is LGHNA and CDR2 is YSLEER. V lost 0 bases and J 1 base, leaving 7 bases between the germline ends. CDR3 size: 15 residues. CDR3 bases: TGCGCCAGCAGCCAAGACGGGGGAAGCAATCAGCCCCAGCATTTT. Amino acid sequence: CASSQDGGSNQPQHF.

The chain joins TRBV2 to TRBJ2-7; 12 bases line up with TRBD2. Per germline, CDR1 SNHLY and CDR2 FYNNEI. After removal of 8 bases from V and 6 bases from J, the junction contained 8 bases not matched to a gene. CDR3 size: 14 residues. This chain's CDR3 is CASRDTSGGSEQYF. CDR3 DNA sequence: TGTGCCAGCCGGGACACTAGCGGGGGGAGCGAGCAGTACTTC.

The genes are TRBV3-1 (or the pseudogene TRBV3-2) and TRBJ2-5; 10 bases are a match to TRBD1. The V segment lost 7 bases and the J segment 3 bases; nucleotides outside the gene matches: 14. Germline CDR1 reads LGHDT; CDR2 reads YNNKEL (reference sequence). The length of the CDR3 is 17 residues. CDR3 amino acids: CASNPWDRGKGKETQYF. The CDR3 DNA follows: TGTGCCAGCAACCCTTGGGACAGGGGAAAGGGTAAAGAGACCCAGTACTTC.

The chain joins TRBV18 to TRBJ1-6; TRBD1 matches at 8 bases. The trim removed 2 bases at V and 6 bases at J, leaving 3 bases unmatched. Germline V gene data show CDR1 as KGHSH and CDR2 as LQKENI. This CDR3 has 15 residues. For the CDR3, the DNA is TGTGCCAGCTCACCATTTACAGGGGGTAATTCACCCCTCCACTTT. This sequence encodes CASSPFTGGNSPLHF.

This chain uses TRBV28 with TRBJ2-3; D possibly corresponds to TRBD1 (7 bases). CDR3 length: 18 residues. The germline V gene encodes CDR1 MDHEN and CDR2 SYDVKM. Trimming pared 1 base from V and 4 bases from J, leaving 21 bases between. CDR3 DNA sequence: TGTGCCAGCAGTTTATTCCGGGACAGTATTTGGGGGGCAGATACGCAGTATTTT. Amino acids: CASSLFRDSIWGADTQYF. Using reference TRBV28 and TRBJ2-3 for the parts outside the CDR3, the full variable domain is DVKVTQSSRYLVKRTGEKVFLECVQDMDHENMFWYRQDPGLGLRLIYFSYDVKMKEKGDIPEGYSVSREKKERFSLILESASTNQTSMYLCASSLFRDSIWGADTQYFGPGTRLTVL.

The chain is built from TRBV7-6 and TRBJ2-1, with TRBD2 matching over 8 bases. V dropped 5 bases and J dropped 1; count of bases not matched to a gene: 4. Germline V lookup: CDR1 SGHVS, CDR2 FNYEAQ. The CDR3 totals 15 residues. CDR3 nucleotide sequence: TGTGCCAGCAGCCCAACGGGGGGGTCCTACAATGAGCAGTTCTTC. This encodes CASSPTGGSYNEQFF.

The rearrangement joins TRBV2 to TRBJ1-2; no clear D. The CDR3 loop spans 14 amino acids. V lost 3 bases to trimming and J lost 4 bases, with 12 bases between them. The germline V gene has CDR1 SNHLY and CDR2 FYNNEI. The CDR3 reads CASSEVAVGYGYTF. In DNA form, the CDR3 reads TGTGCCAGCAGTGAGGTTGCGGTCGGCTATGGCTACACCTTC.

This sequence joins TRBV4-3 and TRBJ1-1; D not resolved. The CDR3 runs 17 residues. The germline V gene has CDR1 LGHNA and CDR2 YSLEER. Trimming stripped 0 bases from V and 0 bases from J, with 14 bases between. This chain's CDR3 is CASSQELRVRMNTEAFF. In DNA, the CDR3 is TGCGCCAGCAGCCAAGAACTACGGGTACGAATGAACACTGAAGCTTTCTTT.

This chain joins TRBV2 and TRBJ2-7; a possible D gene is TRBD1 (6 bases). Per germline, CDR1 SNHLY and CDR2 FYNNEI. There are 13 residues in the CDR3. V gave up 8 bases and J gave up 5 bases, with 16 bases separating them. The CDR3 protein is CASSTGLLNEQYV. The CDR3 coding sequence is TGTGCCAGCTCCACAGGGCTCCTCAACGAGCAGTACGTC.

The CDR3 here is CATGTAGNSPLHF. CDR3 DNA: TGTGCCACCGGGACAGCCGGTAATTCACCCCTCCACTTT. This sequence joins TRBV2 and TRBJ1-6; 7 nucleotides line up with TRBD1. The V segment lost 10 bases and the J segment 6 bases; nucleotides outside the gene matches: 6. The CDR3 length is 13 residues. The germline V gene has CDR1 SNHLY and CDR2 FYNNEI.

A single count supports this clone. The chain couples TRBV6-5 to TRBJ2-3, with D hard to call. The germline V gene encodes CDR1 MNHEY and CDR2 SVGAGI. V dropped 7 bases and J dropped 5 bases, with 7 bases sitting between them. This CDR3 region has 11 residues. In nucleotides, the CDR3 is TGTGCCAGCACTACGAGAGATACGCAGTATTTT. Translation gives CASTTRDTQYF.

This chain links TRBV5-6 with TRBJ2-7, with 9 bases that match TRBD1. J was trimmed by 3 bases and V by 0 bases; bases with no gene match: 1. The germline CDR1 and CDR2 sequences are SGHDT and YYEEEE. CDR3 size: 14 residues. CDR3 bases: TGTGCCAGCAGCTTGGCGGGACAGGGCTACGAGCAGTACGTC. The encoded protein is CASSLAGQGYEQYV.

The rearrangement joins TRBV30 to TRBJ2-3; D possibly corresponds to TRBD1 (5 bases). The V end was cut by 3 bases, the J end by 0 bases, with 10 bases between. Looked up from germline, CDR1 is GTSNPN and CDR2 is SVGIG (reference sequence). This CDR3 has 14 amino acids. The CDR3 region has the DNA TGTGCCTGGAGGACAGTCACTAGCACAGATACGCAGTATTTT. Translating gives CAWRTVTSTDTQYF.

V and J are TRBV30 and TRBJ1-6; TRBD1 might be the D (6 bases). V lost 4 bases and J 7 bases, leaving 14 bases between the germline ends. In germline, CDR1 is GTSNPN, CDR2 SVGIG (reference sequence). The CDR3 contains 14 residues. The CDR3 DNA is TGTGCCTGGACGAACGGACAGAGAAATTCACCCCTCCACTTT. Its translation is CAWTNGQRNSPLHF.

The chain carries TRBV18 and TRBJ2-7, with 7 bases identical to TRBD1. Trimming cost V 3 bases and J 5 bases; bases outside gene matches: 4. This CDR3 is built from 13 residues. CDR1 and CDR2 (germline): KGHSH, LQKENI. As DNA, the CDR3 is TGTGCCAGCTCACCGACAGGGATCCACGAGCAGTACGTC. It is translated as CASSPTGIHEQYV.

CDR3 residues: CASSHRKVGGHTEAFF. CDR3 bases: TGTGCCAGCAGCCACAGAAAGGTCGGGGGACACACTGAAGCTTTCTTT. The chain is built from TRBV3-1 (or the pseudogene TRBV3-2) and TRBJ1-1; tentative D call: TRBD1 (5 bases). Germline CDR1 is LGHDT and CDR2 is YNNKEL (reference sequence). This CDR3 comprises 16 residues. Trimming cost V 3 bases and J 3 bases, with 17 bases left between them.

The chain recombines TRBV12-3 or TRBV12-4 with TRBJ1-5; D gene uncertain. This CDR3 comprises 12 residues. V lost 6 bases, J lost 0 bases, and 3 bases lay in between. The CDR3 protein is CASSGSNQPQHF. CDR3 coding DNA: TGTGCCAGCAGCGGTAGCAATCAGCCCCAGCATTTT.

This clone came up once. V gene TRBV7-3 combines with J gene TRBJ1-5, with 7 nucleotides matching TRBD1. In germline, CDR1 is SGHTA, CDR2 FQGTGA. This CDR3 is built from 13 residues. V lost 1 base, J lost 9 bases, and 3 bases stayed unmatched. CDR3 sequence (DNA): TGTGCCAGCAGCTTAAGAGGGGGCGGGCCCCAGCATTTT. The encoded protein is CASSLRGGGPQHF.

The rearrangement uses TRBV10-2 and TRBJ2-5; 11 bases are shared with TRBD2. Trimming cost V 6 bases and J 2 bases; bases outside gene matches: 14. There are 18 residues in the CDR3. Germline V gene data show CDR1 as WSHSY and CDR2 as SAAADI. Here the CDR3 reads CASSPTPSSGGNQETQYF. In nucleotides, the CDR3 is TGCGCCAGCAGCCCCACACCTTCTAGCGGGGGGAATCAAGAGACCCAGTACTTC.

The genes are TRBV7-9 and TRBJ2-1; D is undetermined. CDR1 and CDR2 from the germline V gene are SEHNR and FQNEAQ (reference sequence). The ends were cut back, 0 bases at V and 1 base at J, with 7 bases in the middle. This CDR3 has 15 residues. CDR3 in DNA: TGTGCCAGCAGCTTAGCGCAGATATCCTACAATGAGCAGTTCTTC. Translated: CASSLAQISYNEQFF.

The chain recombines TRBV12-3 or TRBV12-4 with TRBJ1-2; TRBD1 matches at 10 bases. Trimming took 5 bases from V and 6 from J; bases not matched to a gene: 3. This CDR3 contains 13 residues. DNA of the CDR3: TGTGCCAGCAGTCCGACAGGGGGCCATGGCTACACCTTC. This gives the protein CASSPTGGHGYTF.

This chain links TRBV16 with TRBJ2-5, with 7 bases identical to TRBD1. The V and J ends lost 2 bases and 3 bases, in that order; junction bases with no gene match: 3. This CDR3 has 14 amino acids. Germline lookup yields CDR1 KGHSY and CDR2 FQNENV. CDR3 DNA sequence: TGTGCCAGCAGCCAACTGACAGGGAAAGAGACCCAGTACTTC. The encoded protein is CASSQLTGKETQYF.

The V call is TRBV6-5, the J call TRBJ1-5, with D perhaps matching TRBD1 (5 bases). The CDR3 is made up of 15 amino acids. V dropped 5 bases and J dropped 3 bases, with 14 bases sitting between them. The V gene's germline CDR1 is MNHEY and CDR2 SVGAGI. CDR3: CASSPHAGVNQPQHF. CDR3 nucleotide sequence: TGTGCCAGCAGTCCCCACGCGGGGGTCAATCAGCCCCAGCATTTT.

CDR3 loop: CASSPTYGTANNEQFF. The DNA of the CDR3 is TGTGCCAGCAGCCCGACGTACGGGACAGCAAACAATGAGCAGTTCTTC. The chain couples TRBV5-4 to TRBJ2-1; 7 bases line up with TRBD1. The CDR3 runs 16 residues. V was pared by 4 bases and J by 5 bases, with 12 bases of the junction left unmatched. Germline loops: CDR1 SGHNT, CDR2 YYREEE (reference sequence). The full variable domain, its missing parts supplied by reference TRBV5-4 and TRBJ2-1, is ETGVTQSPTHLIKTRGQQVTLRCSSQSGHNTVSWYQQALGQGPQFIFQYYREEENGRGNFPPRFSGLQFPNYSSELNVNALELDDSALYLCASSPTYGTANNEQFFGPGTRLTVL.

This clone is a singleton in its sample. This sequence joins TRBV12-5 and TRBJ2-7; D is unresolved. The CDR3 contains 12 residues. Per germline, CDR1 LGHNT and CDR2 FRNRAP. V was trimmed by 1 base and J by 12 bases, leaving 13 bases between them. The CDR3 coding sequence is TGTGCTAGTGGTTTGGGACTTCGTCGGAGGTACGTC. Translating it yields CASGLGLRRRYV.

The CDR3 coding sequence is TGTGCCAGCAGCGTAGACGGCGACTCTGGAAAAGTGCAGTACTTC. The encoded protein is CASSVDGDSGKVQYF. The V gene is TRBV9, the J gene TRBJ2-7; D is uncertain. Germline assignment: CDR1 SGDLS and CDR2 YYNGEE. The CDR3 is made up of 15 amino acids. V lost 0 bases and J 9 bases, leaving 19 bases between the germline ends.